This is a list of T cell receptor beta chains from one sample in a study of post-analysis software for immune sequencing data. TCRdb passed the PCR reads through MiXCR, listing each CDR3 protein once. The table records hundreds of thousands of distinct CDR3 sequences, 30% to 45% of them present only once. The material sequenced was blood. The receptors stem from a girl aged 10 to 17 with multiple sclerosis. Each CDR3 is given with its conserved first and last residue. Fields, in order: CDR3 length, clone size, V gene, D gene, J gene, CDR3 DNA, CDR3 protein. A D gene is named only where the DNA matches it firmly. Rows may omit the clone size; those that give it use once, few, many or a size class.

16	.	TRBV7-8	.	TRBJ1-6	TGTGCCAGCAGCTTGAGGTTATCAAGAGGGGATTCACCCCTCCACTTT	CASSLRLSRGDSPLHF
15	.	TRBV7-9	TRBD2	TRBJ2-7	TGTGCCAGCAGCTTAGCAGGTGCGGGAGACCACGAGCAGTACTTC	CASSLAGAGDHEQYF
10	many	TRBV29-1	.	TRBJ1-1	TGCAGCGTTAGGACAGATGAAGCTTTCTTT	CSVRTDEAFF
11	few	TRBV30	TRBD1	TRBJ1-1	TGTGCCTGGAGTACAGGGGTGGAAGCTTTCTTT	CAWSTGVEAFF
18	.	TRBV6-5	TRBD2	TRBJ2-3	TGTGCCAGCAGTTATTCCGGACTAGCGCCGCCTAGCACAGATACGCAGTATTTT	CASSYSGLAPPSTDTQYF
12	many	TRBV12-3/TRBV12-4	.	TRBJ1-4	TGTGCCAGCAGCGGGGCCAATGAAAAACTGTTTTTT	CASSGANEKLFF
15	.	TRBV3-1	TRBD2	TRBJ2-1	TGTGCCAGCAGCCCGGACACGACTAGCGGGAATGAGCAGTTCTTC	CASSPDTTSGNEQFF
13	.	TRBV12-3/TRBV12-4	.	TRBJ2-7	TGTGCCAGCACCCTCACAGGGCGGAATGAGCAGTACTTC	CASTLTGRNEQYF
15	many	TRBV6-5	.	TRBJ2-1	TGTGCCAGCAGCACAAACAGGATCTCCTACAATGAGCAGTTCTTC	CASSTNRISYNEQFF
13	.	TRBV10-2	.	TRBJ1-2	TGCGCCAGCAGTGAGTCGGCCAGCTATGGCTACACCTTC	CASSESASYGYTF
14	.	TRBV15	.	TRBJ2-1	TGTGCCACCAGCAGAGCCGGGCCGGGCGATGAGCAGTTCTTC	CATSRAGPGDEQFF
16	few	TRBV9	.	TRBJ2-3	TGTGCCAGCAGCCCCTTGAAGCCCCAGAAATTGAATACGCAGTATTTT	CASSPLKPQKLNTQYF
16	many	TRBV24-1	TRBD2	TRBJ2-1	TGTGCCACCAGTGATTTGGGACTAGCGGGAGATGGTGAGCAGTTCTTC	CATSDLGLAGDGEQFF
14	many	TRBV20-1	TRBD2	TRBJ2-4	TGCAGTGCTAGGAAAGACCCCGGGAGGAACATTCAGTACTTC	CSARKDPGRNIQYF
16	.	TRBV13	TRBD2	TRBJ2-5	TGTGCCACGATAGAATATCCCGGGAGGGCCAGAGAGACCCAGTACTTC	CATIEYPGRARETQYF
13	few	TRBV25-1	.	TRBJ1-5	TGTGCCAGCAGTGAACACGACAATCAGCCCCAGCATTTT	CASSEHDNQPQHF
15	few	TRBV6-5	.	TRBJ2-2	TGTGCCAGCAGTTACTCGGAAGGGGTAGGCGGGGAGCTGTTTTTT	CASSYSEGVGGELFF
13	many	TRBV5-1	.	TRBJ2-5	TGCGCCAGCAGCTTGGAGGGGCGCGAGACCCAGTACTTC	CASSLEGRETQYF
13	many	TRBV20-1	.	TRBJ2-5	TGCAGTGCTAGAGGGCAGAAGCAAGAGACCCAGTACTTC	CSARGQKQETQYF
17	many	TRBV7-3	TRBD2	TRBJ2-3	TGTGCCAGCAGCCCCCCGGGACTACCCATACCTGCAGATACGCAGTATTTT	CASSPPGLPIPADTQYF
12	.	TRBV2	.	TRBJ1-6	TGTGCCAGCAAACAGAATAATTCACCCCTCCACTTT	CASKQNNSPLHF
14	.	TRBV28	TRBD1	TRBJ2-1	TGTGCCAGCATTGAGACAGGGGGCTACAATGAGCAGTTCTTC	CASIETGGYNEQFF
13	many	TRBV6-6	.	TRBJ1-2	TGTGCCAGCAGTTCGCAGGGTCCTTATGGCTACACCTTC	CASSSQGPYGYTF
13	.	TRBV11-2	.	TRBJ2-1	TGTGCCAGCAGCTTCAGGAGCTACGATGAGCAGTTCTTC	CASSFRSYDEQFF
12	many	TRBV6-4	.	TRBJ1-2	TGTGCCAGCAAGGACACCAACTATGGCTACACCTTC	CASKDTNYGYTF
18	many	TRBV7-3	.	TRBJ2-6	TGTGCCAGCAGCTTAACGTCGACGTCGAGCTCTGGGGCCAACGTCCTGACTTTC	CASSLTSTSSSGANVLTF
13	.	TRBV29-1	.	TRBJ2-2	TGCAGCGTTGAACCAGGGAACACCAGGGAGCTGTTTTTT	CSVEPGNTRELFF
12	.	TRBV28	TRBD1	TRBJ1-2	TGTGCCAGCAGTTACAGGGGGCTTAGCTACACCTTC	CASSYRGLSYTF
16	.	TRBV6-5	TRBD1	TRBJ2-4	TGTGCCAGCGCGACAGGGGCCGATGTGGTCAAAAACATTCAGTACTTC	CASATGADVVKNIQYF
13	many	TRBV10-3	.	TRBJ2-1	TGTGCCATCAGGGATGGACCCACCAATGAGCAGTTCTTC	CAIRDGPTNEQFF
19	once	TRBV7-2	TRBD2	TRBJ2-5	TGTGCCAGCAGCTTCCCGATACTAGCGGGAGGTCAACAACGGGATGAGCAGTACTTC	CASSFPILAGGQQRDEQYF
18	many	TRBV20-1	.	TRBJ1-2	TGCAGTGCTAGAGATTCGCATGGCAGCCTTCGCCCTAACTATGGCTACACCTTC	CSARDSHGSLRPNYGYTF
16	many	TRBV5-1	.	TRBJ2-4	TGCGCCAGCAGCTTGGACCACGGACAAATCTGGAACATTCAGTACTTC	CASSLDHGQIWNIQYF
15	.	TRBV2	TRBD2	TRBJ2-5	TGTGCCAGCAGTGTGGGGACTAGCGATAAAGAGACCCAGTACTTC	CASSVGTSDKETQYF
15	many	TRBV20-1	.	TRBJ2-1	TGCAGTGCTAGAGATTCCCTGAAGGGGCGGACCAGGCAGTTCTTC	CSARDSLKGRTRQFF
16	many	TRBV11-2	TRBD2	TRBJ2-1	TGTGCCAGCAGCTTAGAGCGGACGGGGGGGCCCAATGAGCAGTTCTTC	CASSLERTGGPNEQFF
16	few	TRBV11-2	.	TRBJ1-2	TGTGCCAGCAGCCCGACCGGGGGGGCGCGAATGGATGGCTACACCTTC	CASSPTGGARMDGYTF
15	few	TRBV15	.	TRBJ1-3	TGTGCCACCAGCAGAGATACAGGGTCTGGAAACACCATATATTTT	CATSRDTGSGNTIYF
11	many	TRBV7-2	.	TRBJ1-2	TGTGCCAGCAGCTTGTGGCCGAGCTACACCTTC	CASSLWPSYTF
16	medium-sized	TRBV5-1	.	TRBJ1-5	TGCGCCAGCAGCCCCGGCGATAGGGCAAACAATCAGCCCCAGCATTTT	CASSPGDRANNQPQHF
16	once	TRBV4-2	.	TRBJ2-7	TGTGCCAGCAGCCAAGATCACCCTACCAGCGTCCACGAGCAGTACTTC	CASSQDHPTSVHEQYF